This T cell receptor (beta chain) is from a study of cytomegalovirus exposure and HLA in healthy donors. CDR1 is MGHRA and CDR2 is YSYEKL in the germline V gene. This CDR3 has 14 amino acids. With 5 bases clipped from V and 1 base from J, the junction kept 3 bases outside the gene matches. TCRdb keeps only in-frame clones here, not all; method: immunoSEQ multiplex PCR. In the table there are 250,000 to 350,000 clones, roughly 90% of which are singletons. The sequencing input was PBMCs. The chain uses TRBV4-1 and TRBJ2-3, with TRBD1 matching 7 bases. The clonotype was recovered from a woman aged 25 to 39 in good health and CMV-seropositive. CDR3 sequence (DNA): TGCGCCAGCAGCTCCGGGACAGGCACAGATACGCAGTATTTT. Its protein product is CASSSGTGTDTQYF.